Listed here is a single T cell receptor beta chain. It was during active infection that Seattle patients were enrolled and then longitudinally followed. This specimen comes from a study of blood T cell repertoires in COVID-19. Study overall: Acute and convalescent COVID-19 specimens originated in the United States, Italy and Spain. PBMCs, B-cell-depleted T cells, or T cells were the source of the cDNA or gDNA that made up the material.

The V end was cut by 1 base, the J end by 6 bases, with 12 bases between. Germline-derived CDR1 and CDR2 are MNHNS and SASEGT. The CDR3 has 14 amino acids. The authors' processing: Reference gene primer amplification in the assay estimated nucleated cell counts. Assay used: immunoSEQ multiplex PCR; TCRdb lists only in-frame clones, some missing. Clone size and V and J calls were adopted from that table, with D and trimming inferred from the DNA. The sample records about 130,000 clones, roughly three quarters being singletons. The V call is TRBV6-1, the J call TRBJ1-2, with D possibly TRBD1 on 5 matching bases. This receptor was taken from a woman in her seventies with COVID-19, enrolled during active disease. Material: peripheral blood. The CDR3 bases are TGTGCCAGCAGTGAAGGGGGGGGAGTGAATGGCTACACCTTC. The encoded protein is CASSEGGGVNGYTF.